Following are 5 T cell receptor beta chains from one sample sequenced in a study of blood T cell repertoires in COVID-19. Generated by immunoSEQ multiplex PCR, the TCRdb table keeps only in-frame clones and is missing some. The sample gives about 270,000 clones, approximately 90% of which show up once; roughly 2.9% is in the top ten. Sequenced: PBMCs or T cells enriched from blood (not recorded which). The receptors shown here come from a man in his forties who had been exposed to COVID-19.

On this clone itself: At the DNA level, this CDR3 is encoded by other sequences in the same sample as well. The chain uses TRBV19 and TRBJ2-3; 11 nucleotides agree with TRBD2. This CDR3 is 16 amino acids long. The V segment lost 3 bases and the J segment 3 bases; nucleotides outside the gene matches: 5. Per the germline V gene, CDR1 is LNHDA and CDR2 is SQIVND (reference sequence). Written as DNA, the CDR3 is TGTGCCAGTAGTATTGTAGCGGGAGGGCCGACAGATACGCAGTATTTT. Amino acid sequence: CASSIVAGGPTDTQYF.

V gene TRBV28 combines with J gene TRBJ2-7; 7 nucleotides match TRBD2. Germline V lookup: CDR1 MDHEN, CDR2 SYDVKM. The CDR3 runs to 13 residues. Trimming took 7 bases from V and 1 from J; bases not matched to a gene: 4. The CDR3 bases are TGTGCCAGCACAAGCGGGGAGTCCTACGAGCAGTACTTC. Protein sequence: CASTSGESYEQYF.

The chain employs TRBV2 and TRBJ2-2, with 12 positions matching TRBD2. The CDR3 runs to 15 residues. From germline, CDR1 is SNHLY and CDR2 FYNNEI. The V and J ends lost 9 bases and 6 bases, in that order; junction bases with no gene match: 8. The DNA for the CDR3 is TGTGCCAGTCTAAGGACTAGCGGGGTCCCCGGGGAGCTGTTTTTT. Encoded protein: CASLRTSGVPGELFF.

The rearrangement uses TRBV9 and TRBJ2-7, with D possibly TRBD1 on 5 matching bases. The CDR3 runs 15 residues. V was trimmed by 0 bases and J by 3 bases, leaving 13 bases between them. The V gene's germline CDR1 is SGDLS and CDR2 YYNGEE. The CDR3 region is CASSVAAGQGYEQYF. The CDR3 coding sequence is TGTGCCAGCAGCGTAGCCGCAGGGCAGGGCTACGAGCAGTACTTC.

J is TRBJ2-5 and V is TRBV5-1, with 16 bases aligning to TRBD2. Germline-derived CDR1 and CDR2 are SGHRS and YFSETQ. The CDR3 extends over 17 amino acids. V shed 4 bases, J shed 4 bases, and the junction held 7 bases outside the gene matches. Here the CDR3 reads CASSPGLAGGIGETQYF. DNA of the CDR3: TGCGCCAGCAGCCCGGGACTAGCGGGAGGGATAGGAGAGACCCAGTACTTC.